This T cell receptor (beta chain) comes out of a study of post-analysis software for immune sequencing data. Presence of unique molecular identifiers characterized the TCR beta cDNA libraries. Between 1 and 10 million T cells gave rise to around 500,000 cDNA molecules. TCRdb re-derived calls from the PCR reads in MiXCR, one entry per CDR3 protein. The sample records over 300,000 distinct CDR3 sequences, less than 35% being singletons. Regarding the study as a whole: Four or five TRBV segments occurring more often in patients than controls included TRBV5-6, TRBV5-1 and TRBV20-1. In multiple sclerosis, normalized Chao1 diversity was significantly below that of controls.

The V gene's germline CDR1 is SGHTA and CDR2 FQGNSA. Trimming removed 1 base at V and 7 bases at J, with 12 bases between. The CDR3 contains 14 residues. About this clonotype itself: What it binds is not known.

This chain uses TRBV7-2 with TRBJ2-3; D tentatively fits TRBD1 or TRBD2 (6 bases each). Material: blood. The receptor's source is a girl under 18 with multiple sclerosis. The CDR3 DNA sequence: TGTGCCAGCAGCTTAGGAGGGGGAGGTTATACGCAGTATTTT. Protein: CASSLGGGGYTQYF.